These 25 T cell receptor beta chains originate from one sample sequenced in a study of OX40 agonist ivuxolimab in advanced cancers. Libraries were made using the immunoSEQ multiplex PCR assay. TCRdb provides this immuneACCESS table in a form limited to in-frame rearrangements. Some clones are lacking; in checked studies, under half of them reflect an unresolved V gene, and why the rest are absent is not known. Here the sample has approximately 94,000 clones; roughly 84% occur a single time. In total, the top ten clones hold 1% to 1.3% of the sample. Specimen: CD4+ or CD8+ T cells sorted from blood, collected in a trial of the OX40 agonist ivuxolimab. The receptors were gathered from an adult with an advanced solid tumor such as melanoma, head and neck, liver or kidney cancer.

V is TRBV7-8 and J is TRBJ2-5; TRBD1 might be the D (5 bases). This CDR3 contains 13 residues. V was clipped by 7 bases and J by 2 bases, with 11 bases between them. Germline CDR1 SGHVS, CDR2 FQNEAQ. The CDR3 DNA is TGTGCCAGCAACCGACAGCTGCAAGAGACCCAGTACTTC. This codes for CASNRQLQETQYF.

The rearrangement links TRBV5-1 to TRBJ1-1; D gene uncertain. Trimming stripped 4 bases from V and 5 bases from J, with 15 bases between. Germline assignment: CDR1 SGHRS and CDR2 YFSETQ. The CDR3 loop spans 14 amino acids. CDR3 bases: TGCGCCAGCAGCGTGGACGGGAGTAAAACTGAAGCTTTCTTT. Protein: CASSVDGSKTEAFF.

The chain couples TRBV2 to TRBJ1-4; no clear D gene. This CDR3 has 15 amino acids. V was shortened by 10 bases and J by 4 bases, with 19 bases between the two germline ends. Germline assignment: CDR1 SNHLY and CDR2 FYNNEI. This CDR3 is CAIQSAVFSNEKLFF. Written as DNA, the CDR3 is TGTGCCATCCAATCGGCGGTTTTCAGTAATGAAAAACTGTTTTTT.

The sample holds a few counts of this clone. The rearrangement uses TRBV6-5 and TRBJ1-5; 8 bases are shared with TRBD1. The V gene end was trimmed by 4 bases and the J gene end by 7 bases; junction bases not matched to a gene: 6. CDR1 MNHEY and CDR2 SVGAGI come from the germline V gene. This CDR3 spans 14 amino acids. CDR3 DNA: TGTGCCAGCAGTTCCCAGGGGGCGAGGCAGCCCCAGCATTTT. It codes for CASSSQGARQPQHF.

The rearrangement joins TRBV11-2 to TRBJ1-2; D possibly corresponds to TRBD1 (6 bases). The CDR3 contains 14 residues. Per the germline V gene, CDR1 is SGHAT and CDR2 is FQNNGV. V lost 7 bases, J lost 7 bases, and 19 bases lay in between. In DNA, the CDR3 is TGTGCCAGCACCCCCTTAGTGGACAGTCTTGGCTACACCTTC. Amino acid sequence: CASTPLVDSLGYTF.

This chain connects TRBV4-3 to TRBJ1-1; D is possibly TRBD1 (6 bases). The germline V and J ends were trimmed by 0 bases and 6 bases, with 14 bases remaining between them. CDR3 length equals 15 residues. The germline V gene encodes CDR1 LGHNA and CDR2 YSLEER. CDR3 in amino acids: CASSQESGVYAEAFF. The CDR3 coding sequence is TGCGCCAGCAGCCAAGAATCAGGGGTATACGCTGAAGCTTTCTTT.

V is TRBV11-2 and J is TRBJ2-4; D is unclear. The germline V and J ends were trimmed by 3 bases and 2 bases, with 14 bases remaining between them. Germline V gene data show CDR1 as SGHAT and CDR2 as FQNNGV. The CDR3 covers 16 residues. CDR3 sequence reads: CASSFTTRRTKNIQYF. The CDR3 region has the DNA TGTGCCAGCAGCTTTACGACGCGAAGGACCAAAAACATTCAGTACTTC.

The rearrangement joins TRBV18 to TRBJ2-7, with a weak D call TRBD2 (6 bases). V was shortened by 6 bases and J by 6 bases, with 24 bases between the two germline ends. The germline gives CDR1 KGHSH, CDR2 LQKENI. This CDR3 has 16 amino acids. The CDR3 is CASSRRDPRDLAEQYF. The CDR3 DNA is TGTGCCAGCTCGCGGCGGGACCCCAGAGATTTGGCCGAGCAGTACTTC.

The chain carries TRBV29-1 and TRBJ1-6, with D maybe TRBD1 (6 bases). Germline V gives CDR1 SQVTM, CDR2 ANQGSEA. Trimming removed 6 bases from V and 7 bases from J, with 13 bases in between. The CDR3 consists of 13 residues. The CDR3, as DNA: TGCAGCGTCCGCAGGGGATACAATTCACCCCTCCACTTT. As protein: CSVRRGYNSPLHF.

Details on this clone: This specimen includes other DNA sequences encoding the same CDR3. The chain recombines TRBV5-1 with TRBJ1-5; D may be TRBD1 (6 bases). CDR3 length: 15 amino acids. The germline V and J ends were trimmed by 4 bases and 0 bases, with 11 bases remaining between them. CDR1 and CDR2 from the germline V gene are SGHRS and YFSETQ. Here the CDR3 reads CASSEQGNSNQPQHF. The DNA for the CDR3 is TGCGCCAGCAGCGAACAGGGTAATAGCAATCAGCCCCAGCATTTT. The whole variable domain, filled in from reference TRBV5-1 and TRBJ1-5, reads KAGVTQTPRYLIKTRGQQVTLSCSPISGHRSVSWYQQTPGQGLQFLFEYFSETQRNKGNFPGRFSGRQFSNSRSEMNVSTLELGDSALYLCASSEQGNSNQPQHFGDGTRLSIL.

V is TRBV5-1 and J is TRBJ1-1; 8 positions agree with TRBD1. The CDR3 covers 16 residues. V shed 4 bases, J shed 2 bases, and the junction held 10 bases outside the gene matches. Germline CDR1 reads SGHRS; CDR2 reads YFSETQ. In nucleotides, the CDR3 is TGCGCCAGCAGCCCTAGGGCGGCAGGGGGCAACACTGAAGCTTTCTTT. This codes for CASSPRAAGGNTEAFF.

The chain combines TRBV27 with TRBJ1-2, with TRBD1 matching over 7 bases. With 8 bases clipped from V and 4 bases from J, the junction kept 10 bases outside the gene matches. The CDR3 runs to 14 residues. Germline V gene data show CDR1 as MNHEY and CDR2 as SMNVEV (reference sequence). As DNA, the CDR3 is TGTGCCAGCGGCCGGACAGGCAAGAGCTATGGCTACACCTTC. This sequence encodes CASGRTGKSYGYTF.

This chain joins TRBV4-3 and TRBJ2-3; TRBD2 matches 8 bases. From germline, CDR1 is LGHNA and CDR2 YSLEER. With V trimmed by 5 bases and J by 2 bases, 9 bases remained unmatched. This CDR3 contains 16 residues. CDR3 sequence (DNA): TGCGCCAGCAGCGCGGTCGGGGGGGGGCCCACAGATACGCAGTATTTT. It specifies CASSAVGGGPTDTQYF.

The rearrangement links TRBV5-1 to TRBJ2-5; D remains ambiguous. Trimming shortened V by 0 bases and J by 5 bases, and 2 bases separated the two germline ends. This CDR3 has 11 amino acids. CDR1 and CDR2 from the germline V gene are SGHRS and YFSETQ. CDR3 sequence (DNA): TGCGCCAGCAGCTTGGTGGAGACCCAGTACTTC. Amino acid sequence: CASSLVETQYF.

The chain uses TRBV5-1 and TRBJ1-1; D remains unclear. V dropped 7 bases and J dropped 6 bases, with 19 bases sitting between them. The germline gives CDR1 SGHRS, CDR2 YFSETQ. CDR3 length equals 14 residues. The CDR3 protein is CASGVRPGRAEAFF. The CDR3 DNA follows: TGCGCCAGCGGCGTCCGTCCGGGGAGGGCTGAAGCTTTCTTT.

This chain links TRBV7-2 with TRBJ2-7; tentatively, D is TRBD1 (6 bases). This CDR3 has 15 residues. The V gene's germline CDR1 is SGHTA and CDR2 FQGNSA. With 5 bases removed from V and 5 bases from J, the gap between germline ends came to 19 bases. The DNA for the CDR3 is TGTGCCAGCAGCCCCAGAGGGGACATACTCCACGAGCAGTACGTC. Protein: CASSPRGDILHEQYV.

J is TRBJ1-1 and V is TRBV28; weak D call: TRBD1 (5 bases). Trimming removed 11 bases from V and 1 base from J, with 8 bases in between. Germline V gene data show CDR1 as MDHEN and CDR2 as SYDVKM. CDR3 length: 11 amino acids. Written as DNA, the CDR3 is TGTGCCGGTCAGGGGAACACTGAAGCTTTCTTT. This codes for CAGQGNTEAFF.

The chain's CDR3 is CASSSGGGTDTQYF. CDR3 nucleotide sequence: TGTGCCAGTAGCTCAGGGGGTGGCACAGATACGCAGTATTTT. The J gene is TRBJ2-3, the V gene TRBV19; 7 nucleotides align to TRBD1. The CDR3 consists of 14 residues. Germline V CDR1 and CDR2: LNHDA, SQIVND (reference sequence). J was trimmed by 1 base and V by 6 bases; bases with no gene match: 4.

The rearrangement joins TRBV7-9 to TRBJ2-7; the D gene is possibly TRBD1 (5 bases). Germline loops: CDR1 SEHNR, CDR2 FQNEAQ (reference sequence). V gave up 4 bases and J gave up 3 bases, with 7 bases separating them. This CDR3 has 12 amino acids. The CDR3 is CASSYTGYEQYF. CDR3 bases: TGTGCCAGCAGCTATACAGGCTACGAGCAGTACTTC.

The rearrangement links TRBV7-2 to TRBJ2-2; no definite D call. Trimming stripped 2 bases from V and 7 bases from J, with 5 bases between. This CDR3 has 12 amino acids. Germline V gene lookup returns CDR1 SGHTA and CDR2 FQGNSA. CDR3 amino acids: CASSLPIGELFF. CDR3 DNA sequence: TGTGCCAGCAGCTTACCCATCGGGGAGCTGTTTTTT. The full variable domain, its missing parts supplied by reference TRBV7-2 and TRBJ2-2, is GAGVSQSPSNKVTEKGKDVELRCDPISGHTALYWYRQSLGQGLEFLIYFQGNSAPDKSGLPSDRFSAERTGGSVSTLTIQRTQQEDSAVYLCASSLPIGELFFGEGSRLTVL.

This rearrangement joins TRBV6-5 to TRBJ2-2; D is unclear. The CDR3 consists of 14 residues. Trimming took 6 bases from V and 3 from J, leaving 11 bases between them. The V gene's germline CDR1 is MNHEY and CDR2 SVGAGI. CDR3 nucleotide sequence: TGTGCCAGCAGGCAAAGTGGGGACACCGGGGAGCTGTTTTTT. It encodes CASRQSGDTGELFF.

The CDR3: CASSYQGRYTEAFF. CDR3 nucleotides: TGTGCCAGCAGTTACCAGGGTCGGTACACTGAAGCTTTCTTT. V is TRBV6-5 and J is TRBJ1-1, with a tentative D call TRBD1 (5 bases). The germline V gene has CDR1 MNHEY and CDR2 SVGAGI. The V end was cut by 2 bases, the J end by 3 bases, with 10 bases between. The CDR3 has 14 amino acids.

The CDR3 sequence: CASSRSRDRAEAFF. DNA for the CDR3: TGTGCCAGCTCACGGTCCCGGGACAGGGCTGAAGCTTTCTTT. The chain employs TRBV18 and TRBJ1-1, with TRBD1 identical over 9 bases. CDR3 length: 14 amino acids. J lost 6 bases, V lost 4 bases, and 6 bases had no gene match. CDR1 and CDR2 from the germline V gene are KGHSH and LQKENI.

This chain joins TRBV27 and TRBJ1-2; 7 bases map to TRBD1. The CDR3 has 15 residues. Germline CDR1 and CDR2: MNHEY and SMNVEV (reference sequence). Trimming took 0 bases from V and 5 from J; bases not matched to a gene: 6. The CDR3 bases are TGTGCCAGCAGTTTATCCCCACAGGGGAAGTATGGCTACACCTTC. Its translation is CASSLSPQGKYGYTF.

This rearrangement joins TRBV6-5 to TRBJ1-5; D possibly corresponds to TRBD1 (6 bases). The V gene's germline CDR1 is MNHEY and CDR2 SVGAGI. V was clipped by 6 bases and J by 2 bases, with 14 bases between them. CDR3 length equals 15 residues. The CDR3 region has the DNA TGTGCCAGCAGATCAGGGACATTGGGCAATCAGCCCCAGCATTTT. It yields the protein CASRSGTLGNQPQHF.